One and the same sample provided the 18 T cell receptor beta chains below, sequenced in a study of shared clonotypes between healthy human individuals. It was CD45RO-negative cells, positively selected for CCR7, that made up naive CD8 cells, with terminally differentiated effector memory CD45RA+ cells excluded. The data were produced by immunoSEQ multiplex PCR, yet TCRdb's version contains in-frame clones alone and is incomplete. The data contain millions of clones, just under 95% of them singletons. Sequenced: naive CD8+ T cells sorted from blood. All receptors derive from a man aged 18 to 30 in good health.

The rearrangement uses TRBV9 and TRBJ2-2; tentatively, D is TRBD1 or TRBD2 (5 bases each). V was cut by 1 base and J by 2 bases, with 12 bases left in between. Looked up from germline, CDR1 is SGDLS and CDR2 is YYNGEE. The CDR3 totals 16 residues. The CDR3 sequence: CASSVSGQTNTGELFF. CDR3 nucleotide sequence: TGTGCCAGCAGCGTAAGCGGACAAACTAACACCGGGGAGCTGTTTTTT.

The chain joins TRBV7-8 to TRBJ2-1; 9 positions agree with TRBD1. The CDR3 length is 17 residues. Germline V lookup: CDR1 SGHVS, CDR2 FQNEAQ. The V gene end was trimmed by 5 bases and the J gene end by 4 bases; junction bases not matched to a gene: 12. CDR3 sequence: CASSPRFGTGLYNEQFF. For the CDR3, the DNA is TGTGCCAGCAGCCCCCGTTTTGGGACAGGGTTGTACAATGAGCAGTTCTTC. Complete variable domain (other parts from reference TRBV7-8 and TRBJ2-1): GAGVSQSPRYKVAKRGQDVALRCDPISGHVSLFWYQQALGQGPEFLTYFQNEAQLDKSGLPSDRFFAERPEGSVSTLKIQRTQQEDSAVYLCASSPRFGTGLYNEQFFGPGTRLTVL.

This clone was detected once. This rearrangement joins TRBV6-1 to TRBJ2-5; D call uncertain. The CDR3 runs to 16 residues. Trimming took 1 base from V and 5 from J, leaving 17 bases between them. Germline V gene lookup returns CDR1 MNHNS and CDR2 SASEGT. For the CDR3, the DNA is TGTGCCAGCAGTGAAGGGCGGCTCTTCCTAGGGGAGACCCAGTACTTC. This translates into CASSEGRLFLGETQYF.

This sequence joins TRBV2 and TRBJ1-2; TRBD1 is a possible D gene (5 bases). Germline V gene sequence: CDR1 SNHLY, CDR2 FYNNEI. The CDR3 runs to 14 residues. V was clipped by 7 bases and J by 1 base, with 13 bases between them. The CDR3 here is CASKYPGGNYGYTF. The CDR3, as DNA: TGTGCCAGCAAGTATCCGGGGGGTAACTATGGCTACACCTTC.

V gene TRBV27 combines with J gene TRBJ2-2; TRBD2 matches 7 bases. The CDR3 covers 17 residues. Germline CDR1 MNHEY, CDR2 SMNVEV (reference sequence). The junction had 7 bases not matched to a gene; V was cut back by 2 bases and J by 1 base. The CDR3 sequence is CASSLSGEGLNTGELFF. The CDR3 DNA sequence: TGTGCCAGCAGTTTAAGCGGGGAGGGCCTGAACACCGGGGAGCTGTTTTTT.

Concerning this clone: At one boundary the junction diverges from the germline segment, which might be a read error. The sample holds other DNA sequences that translate to the same CDR3. The chain uses TRBV14 and TRBJ2-1; 7 nucleotides match TRBD1. This CDR3 comprises 11 residues. Per the germline V gene, CDR1 is SGHDN and CDR2 is FVKESK. The CDR3 sequence: CASSQGGEQFF. The CDR3 nucleotides are TGCGCCAGCAGCCAAGGGGGCGAGCAGTTCTTC.

The V and J genes are TRBV5-6 and TRBJ1-1; D is unresolved. This CDR3 contains 13 residues. The germline V gene encodes CDR1 SGHDT and CDR2 YYEEEE. The V end lost 4 bases, the J end lost 3 bases, and 10 bases lay between the germline ends. The CDR3 reads CASSPNSYTEAFF. DNA of the CDR3: TGTGCCAGCAGCCCCAACAGTTACACTGAAGCTTTCTTT.

The chain links TRBV6-5 to TRBJ2-1; no clear D. The germline CDR1 and CDR2 sequences are MNHEY and SVGAGI. The CDR3 totals 15 residues. With 0 bases removed from V and 6 bases from J, the gap between germline ends came to 12 bases. In nucleotides, the CDR3 is TGTGCCAGCAGTTACTCCCTATCTAAGGGCAATGAGCAGTTCTTC. Translating it yields CASSYSLSKGNEQFF.

The V gene is TRBV4-1, the J gene TRBJ2-7, with 7 bases that match TRBD2. Per germline, CDR1 MGHRA and CDR2 YSYEKL. This CDR3 spans 16 amino acids. V dropped 4 bases and J dropped 2; count of bases not matched to a gene: 11. CDR3 residues: CASSPSSLAAPYEQYF. For the CDR3, the DNA is TGCGCCAGCAGCCCGAGTTCCCTAGCGGCTCCCTACGAGCAGTACTTC.

The rearrangement uses TRBV6-5 and TRBJ2-7; 7 bases match TRBD2. This CDR3 has 14 amino acids. V was clipped by 3 bases and J by 3 bases; unmatched bases: 5. Germline V lookup: CDR1 MNHEY, CDR2 SVGAGI. The CDR3, as DNA: TGTGCCAGCAGTTATATTTCGGGAGGCTACGAGCAGTACTTC. It yields the protein CASSYISGGYEQYF.

As regards this clone: The same CDR3 also results from other DNA sequences found in this sample. V is TRBV5-4 and J is TRBJ2-2; no clear D. V gave up 2 bases and J gave up 1 base, with 3 bases separating them. CDR3 length equals 13 residues. Germline CDR1 and CDR2: SGHNT and YYREEE (reference sequence). CDR3 in amino acids: CASSFGNTGELFF. As DNA, the CDR3 is TGTGCCAGCAGCTTTGGGAACACCGGGGAGCTGTTTTTT.

This clone appeared a single time. The DNA of the CDR3 is TGCGCCAGCAGCCAAGATTGGGAAGCGGGAGGGCCTGGAGAGCAGTTCTTC. Its translation: CASSQDWEAGGPGEQFF. The J gene is TRBJ2-1, the V gene TRBV4-3; 10 nucleotides match TRBD2. V was pared by 0 bases and J by 10 bases, with 12 bases of the junction left unmatched. CDR3 length: 17 amino acids. Germline CDR1 and CDR2: LGHNA and YSLEER.

This chain links TRBV4-1 with TRBJ1-4; possible D gene TRBD1, 6 bases. Per germline, CDR1 MGHRA and CDR2 YSYEKL. Deletions cut 7 bases from V and 8 bases from J, with 20 bases between. CDR3 length equals 15 residues. The CDR3 nucleotides are TGCGCCAGCACCCCGCGGACAGCGGGATCCGAAAAACTGTTTTTT. Residues: CASTPRTAGSEKLFF.

The chain combines TRBV19 with TRBJ2-7; 7 positions agree with TRBD2. Trimming removed 3 bases from V and 3 bases from J; junction bases left unmatched: 8. Germline V gene lookup returns CDR1 LNHDA and CDR2 SQIVND (reference sequence). The CDR3 sequence is 15 residues long. CDR3 protein: CASSIYGGGIYEQYF. The CDR3 nucleotides read TGTGCCAGTAGTATTTACGGCGGGGGAATCTACGAGCAGTACTTC.

J is TRBJ2-2 and V is TRBV6-5; TRBD2 might be the D (5 bases). Trimming stripped 3 bases from V and 6 bases from J, with 17 bases between. Germline V gene data show CDR1 as MNHEY and CDR2 as SVGAGI. The CDR3 contains 16 residues. The CDR3 region is CASSYLPVGSAGELFF. DNA for the CDR3: TGTGCCAGCAGTTATTTGCCTGTAGGTAGCGCCGGGGAGCTGTTTTTT.

The chain carries TRBV28 and TRBJ1-3, with TRBD1 as a possible D gene (6 bases). Between the trimmed V and J ends, which lost 9 bases and 0 bases, there was a span of 15 bases. CDR1 and CDR2 from the germline V gene are MDHEN and SYDVKM. CDR3 length equals 15 residues. CDR3 amino acids: CASRSDSHSGNTIYF. CDR3 coding DNA: TGTGCCAGTAGATCGGACAGTCACTCTGGAAACACCATATATTTT.

The chain joins TRBV4-3 to TRBJ1-1; D is unresolved. Germline-derived CDR1 and CDR2 are LGHNA and YSLEER. Trimming took off 0 bases at V and 7 bases at J, with 9 bases between the two ends. CDR3 length: 13 residues. The CDR3 coding sequence is TGCGCCAGCAGCCAAGATAGGTTATATGAAGCTTTCTTT. Translated, it gives CASSQDRLYEAFF.

This rearrangement joins TRBV2 to TRBJ1-2; possibly TRBD1 for D (5 bases). The CDR3 consists of 14 residues. CDR1 SNHLY and CDR2 FYNNEI come from the germline V gene. V gave up 7 bases and J gave up 0 bases, with 12 bases separating them. The CDR3 spells CASIGDEANYGYTF. Written as DNA, the CDR3 is TGTGCCAGCATCGGGGACGAAGCTAACTATGGCTACACCTTC.